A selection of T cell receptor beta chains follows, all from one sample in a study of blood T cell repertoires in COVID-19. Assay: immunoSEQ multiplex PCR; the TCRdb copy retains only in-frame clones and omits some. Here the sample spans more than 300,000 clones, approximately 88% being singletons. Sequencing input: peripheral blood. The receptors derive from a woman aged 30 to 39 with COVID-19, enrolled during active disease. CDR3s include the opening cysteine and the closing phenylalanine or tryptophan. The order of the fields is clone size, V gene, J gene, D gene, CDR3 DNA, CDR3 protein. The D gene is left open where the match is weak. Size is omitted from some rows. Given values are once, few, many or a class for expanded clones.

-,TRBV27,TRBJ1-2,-,TGTGCCAGCAGTCCTTCGGGCGGGGGTCGGGGCTACACCTTC,CASSPSGGGRGYTF
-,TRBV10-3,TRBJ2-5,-,TGTGCCATCGGACAGACACAAGAGACCCAGTACTTC,CAIGQTQETQYF
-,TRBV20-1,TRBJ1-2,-,TGCAGTGCTAGTCCGGGAGCCTATGGCTACACCTTC,CSASPGAYGYTF
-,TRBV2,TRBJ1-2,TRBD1,TGTGCCAGCAGTGTAGAACAGGGGCTTAGTGGCTACACCTTC,CASSVEQGLSGYTF
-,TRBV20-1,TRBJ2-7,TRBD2,TGCAGTGCTAGTCAGGGACTAGCGGGGACCATGCCCTACGAGCAGTACTTC,CSASQGLAGTMPYEQYF
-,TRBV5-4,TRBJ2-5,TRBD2,TGTGCCAGCAGCCTGGGACTAGCGGAGATCCAAGAGACCCAGTACTTC,CASSLGLAEIQETQYF
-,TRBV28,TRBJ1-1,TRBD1,TGTGCCAGCGAACTACGACAGGGTACTGAAGCTTTCTTT,CASELRQGTEAFF
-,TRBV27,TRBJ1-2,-,TGTGCCAGCAGTTTCAACACAAACTATGGCTACACCTTC,CASSFNTNYGYTF
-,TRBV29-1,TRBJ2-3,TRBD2,TGCAGCGTTCGGGGGGGAGTCGCAGATACGCAGTATTTT,CSVRGGVADTQYF
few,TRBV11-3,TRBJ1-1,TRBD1,TGTGCCAGCAGCTTACGGACAGGGCCGGCTTTCTTT,CASSLRTGPAFF
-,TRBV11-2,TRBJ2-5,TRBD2,TGTGCCAGCAGCCTAGCGGGGGGGAAAGAGACCCAGTACTTC,CASSLAGGKETQYF
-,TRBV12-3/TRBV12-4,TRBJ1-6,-,TGTGCCAGCAGTCAACCGGGACTCCCCCTCCACTTT,CASSQPGLPLHF
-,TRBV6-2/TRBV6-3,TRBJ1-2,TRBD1,TGTGCCAGCAGTTCCCCGGGACAGTCAGCTAACTATGGCTACACCTTC,CASSSPGQSANYGYTF
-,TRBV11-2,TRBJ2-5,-,TGTGCCAGCAGCCCATACAGGAGTCAAGAGACCCAGTACTTC,CASSPYRSQETQYF
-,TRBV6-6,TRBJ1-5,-,TGTGCCAGCAGTTGGGACTATAGCAATCAGCCCCAGCATTTT,CASSWDYSNQPQHF
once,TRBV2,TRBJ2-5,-,TGTGCCAGCAAGACAGAGGAGACCCAGTACTTC,CASKTEETQYF
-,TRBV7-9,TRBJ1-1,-,TGTGCCAGCAGTCCCGGCGGAGACCTTGAAGCTTTCTTT,CASSPGGDLEAFF
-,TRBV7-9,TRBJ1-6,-,TGTGCCAGCAGCCTTCTACTAAGCTCCTATAATTCACCCCTCCACTTT,CASSLLLSSYNSPLHF
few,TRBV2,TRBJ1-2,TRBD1,TGTGCCAGCGGGACAGACTATGGCTACACCTTC,CASGTDYGYTF
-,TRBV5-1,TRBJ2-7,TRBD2,TGCGCCAGCAGCTTGACGGGGGGAACCTACGAGCAGTACTTC,CASSLTGGTYEQYF
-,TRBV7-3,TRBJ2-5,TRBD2,TGTGCCAGCAGTTATGGGACTAGCGGGGCCCCACAGTACTTC,CASSYGTSGAPQYF
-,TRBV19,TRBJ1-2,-,TGTGCCAGTAGTTTCGGAGGGTATGGCTACACCTTC,CASSFGGYGYTF
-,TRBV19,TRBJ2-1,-,TGTGCCGCCAACTCAGGGGAAAATGAGCAGTTCTTC,CAANSGENEQFF
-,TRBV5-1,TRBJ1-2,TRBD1,TGCGCCAGCAGCGAAGGACAGGGTGGCGGCTACACCTTC,CASSEGQGGGYTF
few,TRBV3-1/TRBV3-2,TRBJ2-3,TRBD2,TGTGCCAGCAGCCAACTCCCGGGGGGGTCCACAGATACGCAGTATTTT,CASSQLPGGSTDTQYF
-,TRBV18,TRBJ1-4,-,TGTGCCAGCTCACCGAGGGATCTTGGGGGAGGAGAAAAACTGTTTTTT,CASSPRDLGGGEKLFF
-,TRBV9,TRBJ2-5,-,TGTGCCAGCAGCGTAGGTACAGGGTACTTTGAGACCCAGTACTTC,CASSVGTGYFETQYF
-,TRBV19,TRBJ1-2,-,TGTGCCAGTAGTATTTCGATTTTGGGGACCTTCCAGGGGAATGGCTACACCTTC,CASSISILGTFQGNGYTF
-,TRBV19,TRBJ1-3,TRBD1,TGTGCCAGTAGTAAGGACAGGGCCTCTGGAAACACCATATATTTT,CASSKDRASGNTIYF
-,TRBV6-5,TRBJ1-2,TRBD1,TGTGCCAGCAGTTACGGGACAGGGTTTGGCTACACCTTC,CASSYGTGFGYTF
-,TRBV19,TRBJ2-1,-,TGTGCCAGTAGTATGGAAATCCGGGGTGAGCAGTTCTTC,CASSMEIRGEQFF
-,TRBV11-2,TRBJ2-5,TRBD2,TGTGCCAGCAGCTTGGGACTAGCTCGTCTCGAGACCCAGTACTTC,CASSLGLARLETQYF
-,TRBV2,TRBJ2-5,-,TGTGCCAGCAGTGATGACACCCCGCTCGGGACCCAGTACTTC,CASSDDTPLGTQYF
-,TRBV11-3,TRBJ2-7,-,TGTGCCAGCAGCCCCGCGGGGTTTGATGGCGAGCAGTACTTC,CASSPAGFDGEQYF
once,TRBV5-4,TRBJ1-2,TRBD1,TGTGCCAGCAGCTTGATTGGGACAGGGGGCAGCTACACCTTC,CASSLIGTGGSYTF
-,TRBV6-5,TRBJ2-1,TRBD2,TGTGCCAGCGTGAAGGGACTAGCGGGGTCCAATGAGCAGTTCTTC,CASVKGLAGSNEQFF
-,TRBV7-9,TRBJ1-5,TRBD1,TGTGCCAGCAGCTCACACCCTCAGGGGGCTAATCAGCCCCAGCATTTT,CASSSHPQGANQPQHF
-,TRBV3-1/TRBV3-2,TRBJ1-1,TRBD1,TGTGCCAGCAGCCACCAATCCACAGGGGGCGAGGGAGGCACTGAAGCTTTCTTT,CASSHQSTGGEGGTEAFF
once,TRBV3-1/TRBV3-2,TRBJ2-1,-,TGTGCCAGCAGCCGAGAAGGACGGGAAGAGCAGTTCTTC,CASSREGREEQFF
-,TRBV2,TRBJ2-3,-,TGTGCCAGCAGTGGGTCGAGTTCTAGCACAGATACGCAGTATTTT,CASSGSSSSTDTQYF
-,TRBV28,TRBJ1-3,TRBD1,TGTGCCAGCAGCCGGGACAGCGACTCTGGAAACACCATATATTTT,CASSRDSDSGNTIYF
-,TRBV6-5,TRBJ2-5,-,TGTGCCAGCAGTTACTTAACCAGCCAAGAGACCCAGTACTTC,CASSYLTSQETQYF
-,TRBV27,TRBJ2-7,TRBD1,TGTGCCAGCAGTGCCCAACAGGGGGGATTCTACGAGCAGTACTTC,CASSAQQGGFYEQYF
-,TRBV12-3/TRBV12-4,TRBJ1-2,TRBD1,TGTGCCAGCAACCGACAGGGAGACTATGGCTACACCTTC,CASNRQGDYGYTF
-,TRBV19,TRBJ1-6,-,TGTGCCAGTAGTATTATGGTGGAGAATTCACCCCTCCACTTT,CASSIMVENSPLHF